This paragraph covers one T cell receptor (beta chain) sequence. Its antigen specificity is not known. This clone may be a read error of a much larger clone one base away. For CDR1 and CDR2, the germline V gene (reference sequence) lists GTSNPN and SVGIG. The CDR3 has 13 amino acids, counting the end cysteine and phenylalanine. The entry retains the CDR3 DNA only, 39 bases that are in frame from base 1. The data are from a study of tumor-infiltrating lymphocytes in primary liver carcinoma (TCRdb year 2017). At the level of the whole study: The five patients, three men and two women aged 30 to 69 years, had hepatocellular carcinoma (four) or combined HCC and intrahepatic cholangiocarcinoma (one). The tumors of the five patients were staged as T1-T3 N0M0, with maximum diameters ranging from about 4.2 to 10 cm. Roughly 3.5 to 7.13 million productive TCRbeta reads were obtained per sample, and no significant difference in read depth was found between tissue types. Across five regions of each liver tumor, along with adjacent normal tissue and blood, the study brought together TCRbeta repertoire sequencing, expression microarrays and whole-exome sequencing. TCRbeta repertoire sequencing covered 35 specimens from 5 patients: roughly 25 tumor regions, 5 adjacent noncancerous liver tissues and 5 peripheral blood samples. To link TCRbeta repertoire diversity to the local molecular phenotype, the 20 to 30 tumor region samples were profiled with Agilent mRNA microarrays. High reproducibility was observed for the technical replicate repertoires, with mean shared-clone rates approximately 0.92 and correlation coefficients above 0.95. What the research found in general, with its limitations: The study included only four or five patients, and the authors note findings should be validated in a larger study. Repertoire overlap was higher between tumor regions (mean roughly 35%) than tumor-adjacent (around 17%) or tumor-blood (about 15%) pairs, consistent with antigen-driven expansion. Compared with blood, tumors had a significantly larger share of the repertoire taken up by the top 250 clones (p = 0.039). Only the TCR beta chain was sequenced, so true repertoire diversity is likely underestimated because unpaired alpha chains were not captured. Because the samples were bulk and unsorted, CD4+ and CD8+ T cell repertoires could not be compared. Only about 7.5-25% of top clones were found in all five regions of a tumor, suggesting spatial heterogeneity of tumor-infiltrating T cells.

Starting from approximately 460 ng total RNA, TCRbeta-specific cDNA was produced by reverse transcription with a constant-region primer and ProtoScript II reverse transcriptase. TCRbeta libraries were built with three nested multiplex PCR rounds, a slightly modified ARM-PCR procedure. The first two PCR rounds used multiplex TRBV1-TRBV30 forward primers with a Cbeta reverse primer, each for about 10 cycles. Sample barcodes and Illumina adapters were attached in a final 25-cycle PCR using Deep VentR polymerase. Before sequencing, amplicons between 200 and 500 bp were purified from gel using a QIAquick gel extraction kit. An Illumina HiSeq 2500 was used to sequence the TCRbeta amplicons with 250-bp paired-end reads. As for how the authors treated the data: To recover full CDR3 sequences, reads were quality-trimmed using Trimmomatic v0.33 and paired reads were then merged using FLASH v1.2.11. V, D and J germline segments were assigned to the rearranged TCRbeta sequences using MiGEC v1.2.1b. Clonotype statistics and Shannon-Wiener diversity indices were computed with VDJtools v1.0.0. Except for diversity analysis, only each sample's 250 most abundant clonotypes were used in subsequent analyses to reduce sampling bias. TCRdb's own reprocessing of the public reads used fastp at Q25 and MiXCR and kept productive beta chains. Each record represents a unique CDR3 protein, reported with the most common genes and DNA among its rows. These V and J calls are TCRdb output, not the study's own analysis. The sample profile shows roughly 200,000 distinct CDR3 sequences; around 85% of them were found once. Less than 20% of the sample comes from the top ten.

Total RNA and DNA were co-extracted from around 18-30 mg of bulk tissue with the AllPrep DNA/RNA mini kit, without cell sorting. Between late 2015 and 2016, a handful of patients in China with histopathologically diagnosed primary liver carcinoma had surgical resection. At the time of sampling, the patients had chronic HBV infection and had not received any treatment. Five spatially separated regions were sampled per tumor: superior, inferior, left-lateral and right-lateral poles, plus the tumor centre. Histological examination found more than 80% viable tumor cells in every tumor sample. Fresh tumor and adjacent tissue pieces were bisected, with one half stored in RNAlater at -80 degrees C and the other half sent for histology.

This receptor was obtained from a man in his forties with primary liver carcinoma and hepatitis B virus infection. The chain is made from TRBV30 and TRBJ1-1; the D segment cannot be called with confidence. Sequenced: tumor tissue from primary liver carcinoma. The DNA is TGTGCCTGGAGTATCGGGAGGGCCGGTGAATCTTTCTTT. Its protein is CAWSIGRAGESFF.